Following are 30 T cell receptor beta chains from one sample sequenced in a study of T-cell memory formation after mild COVID-19. TCRdb recomputed calls from the 5' RACE reads with MiXCR, one row per CDR3 protein. The table has 300,000 to 400,000 distinct CDR3 sequences, more than 15% seen once; the top ten hold about 20%. Sample: PBMCs or a T cell subset sorted from them (not recorded which). These receptors came from a man aged 18 to 29 who had mild COVID-19 (a few samples of this study predate the infection). Cell type and time point are not known.

A few counts support this clonotype. Here the CDR3 DNA reads TGTGCCATCAGTGAGTACCGGGACGGAGCTAACTATGGCTACACCTTC. It translates to CAISEYRDGANYGYTF. The chain has TRBV10-3 and TRBJ1-2; tentative D call: TRBD1 (5 bases). The ends were cut back, 1 base at V and 0 bases at J, with 12 bases in the middle. CDR1 and CDR2 (germline): ENHRY, SYGVKD. This CDR3 comprises 16 residues.

The CDR3 region is CASSSPGGTQYF. The CDR3 nucleotides read TGTGCCAGCAGCTCTCCGGGAGGTACGCAGTATTTT. The V call is TRBV7-2, the J call TRBJ2-3; TRBD2 aligns across 7 bases. The CDR3 contains 12 residues. V dropped 4 bases and J dropped 8; count of bases not matched to a gene: 3. The germline CDR1 and CDR2 sequences are SGHTA and FQGNSA.

This clonotype was observed many times. The chain uses TRBV5-1 and TRBJ2-2; 9 nucleotides agree with TRBD1. From germline, CDR1 is SGHRS and CDR2 YFSETQ. CDR3 length: 14 amino acids. V gave up 2 bases and J gave up 6 bases; unmatched junction bases: 2. The CDR3 DNA reads TGCGCCAGCAGCTTAAGGACAGGGGCCGGGGAGCTGTTTTTT. Residues: CASSLRTGAGELFF.

The chain is built from TRBV7-8 and TRBJ2-2; 11 bases match TRBD2. Germline V lookup: CDR1 SGHVS, CDR2 FQNEAQ. CDR3 length equals 16 residues. The ends lost 2 bases at V and 6 bases at J; junction bases unmatched: 5. CDR3 sequence: CASSLRVAGGAGELFF. The CDR3 DNA sequence: TGTGCCAGCAGCTTAAGGGTAGCGGGGGGGGCCGGGGAGCTGTTTTTT.

The rearrangement links TRBV18 to TRBJ2-1; 9 bases map to TRBD2. V shed 2 bases and J 8 bases; nucleotides not matched to a gene: 7. The CDR3 has 15 residues. Germline-derived CDR1 and CDR2 are KGHSH and LQKENI. CDR3 DNA: TGTGCCAGCTCACCAGCGGGACTAGCCGTCCATGAGCAGTTCTTC. It specifies CASSPAGLAVHEQFF.

This clonotype was observed at least ten times. The rearrangement links TRBV5-1 to TRBJ1-1; D is undetermined. With 0 bases removed from V and 2 bases from J, the gap between germline ends came to 5 bases. The CDR3 spans 13 residues. Germline lookup yields CDR1 SGHRS and CDR2 YFSETQ. The CDR3 region has the DNA TGCGCCAGCAGCTTGGAGTTAAACACTGAAGCTTTCTTT. It encodes CASSLELNTEAFF.

This clonotype was seen only a few times. The rearrangement uses TRBV7-2 and TRBJ2-2; D unclear. Germline V gives CDR1 SGHTA, CDR2 FQGNSA. The CDR3 is 13 residues long. The V and J ends lost 1 base and 8 bases respectively, with 8 bases between them. CDR3 loop: CASSLVVVGELFF. In DNA form, the CDR3 reads TGTGCCAGCAGCTTAGTGGTCGTGGGGGAGCTGTTTTTT.

V usage is TRBV29-1 and J usage is TRBJ2-1; weak D call: TRBD1 (6 bases). The V and J ends lost 2 bases and 5 bases respectively, with 13 bases between them. CDR1 is SQVTM and CDR2 is ANQGSEA in the germline V gene. The CDR3 consists of 14 residues. CDR3 sequence: CSVEPRGSNNEQFF. The CDR3 bases are TGCAGCGTTGAACCCAGGGGCAGCAACAATGAGCAGTTCTTC.

This clonotype was counted only a few times. The genes are TRBV7-3 and TRBJ1-1; TRBD1 matches at 10 bases. CDR1 is SGHTA, CDR2 FQGTGA, per germline. CDR3 length equals 16 residues. The J segment lost 2 bases and the V segment lost 5 bases, leaving 8 bases of the junction unmatched. CDR3 sequence (DNA): TGTGCCAGCAGCGAGGGACAGGGGCCAGCAAACACTGAAGCTTTCTTT. It is translated as CASSEGQGPANTEAFF.

The chain combines TRBV10-1 with TRBJ2-3; perhaps TRBD1 as D (5 bases). V lost 4 bases and J 0 bases, leaving 11 bases between the germline ends. Germline loops: CDR1 WNHNN, CDR2 SYGVQD (reference sequence). CDR3 size: 15 residues. The CDR3: CASSASRASTDTQYF. The CDR3 DNA sequence: TGCGCCAGCAGTGCATCCAGGGCCAGCACAGATACGCAGTATTTT.

J is TRBJ2-3 and V is TRBV9; D could derive from TRBD1 or TRBD2 (5 bases each). The CDR3 is 15 residues long. The germline gives CDR1 SGDLS, CDR2 YYNGEE. V dropped 4 bases and J dropped 2 bases, with 14 bases sitting between them. CDR3 amino acids: CASSSTGTFTDTQYF. The CDR3 nucleotides read TGTGCCAGCAGCTCAACCGGGACCTTCACAGATACGCAGTATTTT.

This clonotype showed up many times. The chain employs TRBV5-1 and TRBJ2-1; D is possibly TRBD2 (5 bases). The ends were cut back, 2 bases at V and 0 bases at J, with 9 bases in the middle. Germline V gene sequence: CDR1 SGHRS, CDR2 YFSETQ. This CDR3 is 15 amino acids long. The CDR3 loop reads CASSFGLSSYNEQFF. The CDR3 nucleotides are TGCGCCAGCAGCTTTGGACTTAGCTCCTACAATGAGCAGTTCTTC.

This clonotype has just a few counts. The chain is built from TRBV5-1 and TRBJ2-3, with D perhaps TRBD1 (5 bases). V lost 0 bases and J lost 3, with 11 bases in between. The CDR3 has 15 amino acids. The V gene's germline CDR1 is SGHRS and CDR2 YFSETQ. CDR3 DNA sequence: TGCGCCAGCAGCTTGGGGGCAGGGATTACAGATACGCAGTATTTT. This encodes CASSLGAGITDTQYF.

The gene calls are TRBV9 and TRBJ1-1; D perhaps matches TRBD1 (6 bases). CDR3 length: 16 amino acids. Germline loops: CDR1 SGDLS, CDR2 YYNGEE. Trimming left V 3 bases short and J 5 bases short, with 20 bases between. CDR3 coding DNA: TGTGCCAGCAGCGGCTTGGGGGGAGGGGGTGGTACTGAAGCTTTCTTT. Protein: CASSGLGGGGGTEAFF. Supplemented by reference TRBV9 and TRBJ1-1, the full variable domain reads DSGVTQTPKHLITATGQRVTLRCSPRSGDLSVYWYQQSLDQGLQFLIQYYNGEERAKGNILERFSAQQFPDLHSELNLSSLELGDSALYFCASSGLGGGGGTEAFFGQGTRLTVV.

CDR3 bases: TGTGCCAGCATCCTAGACAGCTTCAGGGAGACCCAGTACTTC. Its translation: CASILDSFRETQYF. The V and J genes are TRBV7-2 and TRBJ2-5, with D perhaps TRBD1 (5 bases). V was shortened by 7 bases and J by 5 bases, with 17 bases between the two germline ends. Germline V lookup: CDR1 SGHTA, CDR2 FQGNSA. This CDR3 is built from 14 residues.

This rearrangement joins TRBV5-1 to TRBJ2-5; 10 bases agree with TRBD1. Per the germline V gene, CDR1 is SGHRS and CDR2 is YFSETQ. V lost 4 bases and J lost 3; bases outside the gene matches: 9. The CDR3 sequence is 16 residues long. CDR3 nucleotide sequence: TGCGCCAGCAGCGGGGGATCGGGACAGGGGAAAGAGACCCAGTACTTC. This encodes CASSGGSGQGKETQYF.

This clonotype was found a few times. The chain joins TRBV6-6 to TRBJ2-1; D is possibly TRBD1 or TRBD2 (5 bases each). V was trimmed by 5 bases and J by 12 bases, leaving 26 bases between them. In germline, CDR1 is MNHNY, CDR2 SVGAGI (reference sequence). This CDR3 region has 16 residues. The CDR3 reads CASSTTTGTDVPGQFF. The CDR3 bases are TGTGCCAGCAGTACCACCACCGGGACGGACGTTCCGGGGCAGTTCTTC.

This clonotype has just a few counts. This sequence joins TRBV3-1 and TRBJ1-1; the D is unclear. The CDR3 runs to 14 residues. The germline gives CDR1 LGHDT, CDR2 YNNKEL (reference sequence). Between the trimmed V and J ends, which lost 1 base and 5 bases, there was a span of 11 bases. The CDR3 here is CASSQGTVLTEAFF. The CDR3 nucleotides read TGTGCCAGCAGCCAAGGGACGGTGCTGACTGAAGCTTTCTTT.

The sample holds a few counts of this clonotype. The chain uses TRBV5-1 and TRBJ2-1; D is unresolved. This CDR3 spans 15 amino acids. Germline assignment: CDR1 SGHRS and CDR2 YFSETQ. The germline V and J ends were trimmed by 0 bases and 4 bases, with 11 bases remaining between them. In nucleotides, the CDR3 is TGCGCCAGCAGCTTGGTAGGAGACCCATACAATGAGCAGTTCTTC. It yields the protein CASSLVGDPYNEQFF.

A few counts support this clonotype. This rearrangement joins TRBV5-1 to TRBJ2-3; 11 bases line up with TRBD2. J lost 6 bases, V lost 0 bases, and 3 bases had no gene match. CDR3 length: 15 residues. Per the germline V gene, CDR1 is SGHRS and CDR2 is YFSETQ. DNA of the CDR3: TGCGCCAGCAGCTTGGAAGCTAGCGGGGGGGATACGCAGTATTTT. This codes for CASSLEASGGDTQYF. The whole variable domain, remainder taken from reference TRBV5-1 and TRBJ2-3, is KAGVTQTPRYLIKTRGQQVTLSCSPISGHRSVSWYQQTPGQGLQFLFEYFSETQRNKGNFPGRFSGRQFSNSRSEMNVSTLELGDSALYLCASSLEASGGDTQYFGPGTRLTVL.

V is TRBV7-2 and J is TRBJ1-5; D is unclear. V was cut by 4 bases and J by 1 base, with 8 bases left in between. There are 14 residues in the CDR3. Per germline, CDR1 SGHTA and CDR2 FQGNSA. The CDR3 nucleotides read TGTGCCAGCAGCTCTCATGGGAGCAATCAGCCCCAGCATTTT. Protein sequence: CASSSHGSNQPQHF. Variable domain in full (rest from reference TRBV7-2 and TRBJ1-5): GAGVSQSPSNKVTEKGKDVELRCDPISGHTALYWYRQSLGQGLEFLIYFQGNSAPDKSGLPSDRFSAERTGGSVSTLTIQRTQQEDSAVYLCASSSHGSNQPQHFGDGTRLSIL.

This clonotype was seen a handful of times. V and J are TRBV28 and TRBJ2-7, with TRBD1 as a possible D gene (6 bases). The CDR3 covers 13 residues. Germline loops: CDR1 MDHEN, CDR2 SYDVKM. The ends were cut back, 2 bases at V and 5 bases at J, with 10 bases in the middle. In nucleotides, the CDR3 is TGTGCCAGCAGTTTAGGCAGGGGTGACGAGCAGTACTTC. Residues: CASSLGRGDEQYF.

This clonotype appeared many times. At one end the junction does not follow the germline gene, possibly because of a read error. The chain recombines TRBV6-2 or TRBV6-3 with TRBJ2-1; TRBD2 might be the D (6 bases). The CDR3 runs to 11 residues. In germline, CDR1 is MNHEY, CDR2 SVGEGT. CDR3 amino acids: CASEDGGLLVF. As DNA, the CDR3 is TGTGCCAGCGAAGACGGGGGACTTTTGGTCTTC.

The chain combines TRBV7-2 with TRBJ1-6; no reliable D call. V was trimmed by 3 bases and J by 4 bases, leaving 10 bases between them. Per germline, CDR1 SGHTA and CDR2 FQGNSA. The CDR3 contains 15 residues. In DNA form, the CDR3 reads TGTGCCAGCAGCTTGTGGGAACCTTATAATTCACCCCTCCACTTT. Translating it yields CASSLWEPYNSPLHF.

The rearrangement uses TRBV20-1 and TRBJ1-5; 11 bases agree with TRBD1. J was trimmed by 9 bases and V by 6 bases; bases with no gene match: 4. The length of the CDR3 is 12 residues. Germline CDR1 is DFQATT and CDR2 is SNEGSKA (reference sequence). The CDR3 loop is CSAKDRGLPQHF. Here the CDR3 DNA reads TGCAGTGCAAAGGACAGGGGGCTGCCCCAGCATTTT.

This clonotype was detected a few times. The chain couples TRBV20-1 to TRBJ1-1; D perhaps matches TRBD1 (5 bases). The CDR3 runs 11 residues. Trimming removed 1 base at V and 7 bases at J, with 7 bases between. Germline CDR1 is DFQATT and CDR2 is SNEGSKA (reference sequence). This chain's CDR3 is CSARVQGEAFF. CDR3 bases: TGCAGTGCTAGAGTCCAGGGTGAAGCTTTCTTT.

This clonotype was seen a few times. V gene TRBV5-1 combines with J gene TRBJ2-3; 8 bases match TRBD2. The ends lost 3 bases at V and 4 bases at J; junction bases unmatched: 16. The CDR3 spans 18 residues. The V gene's germline CDR1 is SGHRS and CDR2 YFSETQ. The CDR3 loop is CASSWDGGAQRGSDTQYF. DNA of the CDR3: TGCGCCAGCAGCTGGGACGGGGGGGCCCAAAGAGGGTCAGATACGCAGTATTTT.

The rearrangement joins TRBV12-3 or TRBV12-4 to TRBJ1-5, with 7 bases identical to TRBD1. The CDR3 runs to 15 residues. V was pared by 6 bases and J by 4 bases, with 9 bases of the junction left unmatched. DNA for the CDR3: TGTGCCAGCAGAAGGGGGCGCCAAGGAAATCAGCCCCAGCATTTT. It translates to CASRRGRQGNQPQHF.

This clonotype was seen a handful of times. This sequence joins TRBV28 and TRBJ2-3, with 8 bases matching TRBD1. With V trimmed by 6 bases and J by 2 bases, 7 bases remained unmatched. This CDR3 spans 15 amino acids. The germline CDR1 and CDR2 sequences are MDHEN and SYDVKM. CDR3 sequence (DNA): TGTGCCAGCAGGCCAGGGGGCCTCCTCACAGATACGCAGTATTTT. Its protein product is CASRPGGLLTDTQYF.

This clonotype was recorded many times. V is TRBV4-1 and J is TRBJ2-5; D unresolved. Between the trimmed V and J ends, which lost 2 bases and 1 base, there was a span of 2 bases. The CDR3 consists of 12 residues. The germline V gene encodes CDR1 MGHRA and CDR2 YSYEKL. DNA for the CDR3: TGCGCCAGCAGCCAACTCCAAGAGACCCAGTACTTC. It translates to CASSQLQETQYF.